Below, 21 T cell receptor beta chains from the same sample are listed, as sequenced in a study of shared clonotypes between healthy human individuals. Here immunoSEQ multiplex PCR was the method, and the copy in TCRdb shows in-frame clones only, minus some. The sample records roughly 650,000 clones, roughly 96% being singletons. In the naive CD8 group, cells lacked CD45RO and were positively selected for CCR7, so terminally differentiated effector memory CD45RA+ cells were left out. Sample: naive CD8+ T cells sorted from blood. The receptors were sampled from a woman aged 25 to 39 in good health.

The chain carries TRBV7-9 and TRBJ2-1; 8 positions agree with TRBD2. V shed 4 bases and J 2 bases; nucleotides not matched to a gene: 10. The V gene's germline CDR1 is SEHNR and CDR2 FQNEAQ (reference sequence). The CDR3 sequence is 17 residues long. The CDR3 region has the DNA TGTGCCAGCAGCTCGAGGACTAGCAAGACTGCCTACAATGAGCAGTTCTTC. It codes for CASSSRTSKTAYNEQFF.

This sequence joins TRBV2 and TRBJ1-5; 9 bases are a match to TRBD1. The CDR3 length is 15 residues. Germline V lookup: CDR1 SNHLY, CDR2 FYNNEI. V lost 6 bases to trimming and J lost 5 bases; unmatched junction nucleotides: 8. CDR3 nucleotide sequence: TGTGCCAGCAGCAATACCGGGACAGGGTATCAGCCCCAGCATTTT. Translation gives CASSNTGTGYQPQHF. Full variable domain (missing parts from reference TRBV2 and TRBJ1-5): EPEVTQTPSHQVTQMGQEVILRCVPISNHLYFYWYRQILGQKVEFLVSFYNNEISEKSEIFDDQFSVERPDGSNFTLKIRSTKLEDSAMYFCASSNTGTGYQPQHFGDGTRLSIL.

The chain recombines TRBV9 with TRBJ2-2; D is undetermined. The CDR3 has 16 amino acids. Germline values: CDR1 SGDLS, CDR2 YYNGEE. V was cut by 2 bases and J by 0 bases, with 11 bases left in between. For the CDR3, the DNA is TGTGCCAGCAGCGTTAGTTTGGGCGCGAACACCGGGGAGCTGTTTTTT. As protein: CASSVSLGANTGELFF.

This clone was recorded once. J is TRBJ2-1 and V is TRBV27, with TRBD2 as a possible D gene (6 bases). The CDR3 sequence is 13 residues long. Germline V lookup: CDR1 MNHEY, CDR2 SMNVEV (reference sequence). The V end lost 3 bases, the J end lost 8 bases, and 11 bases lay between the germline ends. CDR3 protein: CASSLEGDYEQFF. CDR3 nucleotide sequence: TGTGCCAGCAGTTTGGAGGGAGACTATGAGCAGTTCTTC.

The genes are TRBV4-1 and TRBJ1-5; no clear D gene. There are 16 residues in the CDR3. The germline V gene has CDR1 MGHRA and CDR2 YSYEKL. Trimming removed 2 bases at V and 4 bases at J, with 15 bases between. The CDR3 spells CASSQLRPETNQPQHF. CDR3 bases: TGCGCCAGCAGCCAACTACGGCCAGAGACTAATCAGCCCCAGCATTTT.

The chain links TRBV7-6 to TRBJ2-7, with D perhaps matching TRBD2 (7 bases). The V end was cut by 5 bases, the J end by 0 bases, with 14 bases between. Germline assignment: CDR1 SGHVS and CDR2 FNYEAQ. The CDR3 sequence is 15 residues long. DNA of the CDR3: TGTGCCAGCAGCGCGGGGGCCTCGAGCTCCTACGAGCAGTACTTC. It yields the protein CASSAGASSSYEQYF.

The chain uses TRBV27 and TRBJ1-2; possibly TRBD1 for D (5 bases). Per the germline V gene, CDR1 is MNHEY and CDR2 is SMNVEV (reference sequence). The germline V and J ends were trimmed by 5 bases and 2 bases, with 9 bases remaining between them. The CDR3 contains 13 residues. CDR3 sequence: CASSIRGNYGYTF. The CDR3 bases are TGTGCCAGCAGTATCCGGGGGAACTATGGCTACACCTTC.

The CDR3 region has the DNA TGTGCCAGCAGTTTAGGGGCGGGGGCCCACAATGAGCAGTTCTTC. It codes for CASSLGAGAHNEQFF. V usage is TRBV27 and J usage is TRBJ2-1, with D tentatively TRBD2 (7 bases). This CDR3 comprises 15 residues. The germline V gene has CDR1 MNHEY and CDR2 SMNVEV (reference sequence). The ends were cut back, 2 bases at V and 5 bases at J, with 13 bases in the middle.

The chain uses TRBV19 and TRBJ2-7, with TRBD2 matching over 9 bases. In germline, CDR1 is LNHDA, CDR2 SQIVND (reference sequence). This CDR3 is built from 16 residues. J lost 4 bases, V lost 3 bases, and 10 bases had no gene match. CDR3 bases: TGTGCCAGTAGTATGAGTCTAGCGGGAACCCTTTACGAGCAGTACTTC. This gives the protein CASSMSLAGTLYEQYF.

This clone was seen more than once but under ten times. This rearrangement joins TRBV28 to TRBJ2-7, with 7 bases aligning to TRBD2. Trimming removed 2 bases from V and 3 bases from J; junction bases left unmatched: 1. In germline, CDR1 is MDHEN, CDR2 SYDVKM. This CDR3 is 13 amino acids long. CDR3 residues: CASSLVAGYEQYF. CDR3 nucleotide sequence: TGTGCCAGCAGTTTAGTAGCGGGCTACGAGCAGTACTTC. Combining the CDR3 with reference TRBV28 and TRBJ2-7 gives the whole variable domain DVKVTQSSRYLVKRTGEKVFLECVQDMDHENMFWYRQDPGLGLRLIYFSYDVKMKEKGDIPEGYSVSREKKERFSLILESASTNQTSMYLCASSLVAGYEQYFGPGTRLTVT.

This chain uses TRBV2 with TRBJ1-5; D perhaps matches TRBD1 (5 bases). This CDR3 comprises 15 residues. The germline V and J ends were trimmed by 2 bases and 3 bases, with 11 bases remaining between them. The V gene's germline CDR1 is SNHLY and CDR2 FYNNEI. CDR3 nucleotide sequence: TGTGCCAGCAGTGAATGGGGGGGAACCAATCAGCCCCAGCATTTT. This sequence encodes CASSEWGGTNQPQHF. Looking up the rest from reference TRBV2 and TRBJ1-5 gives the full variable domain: EPEVTQTPSHQVTQMGQEVILRCVPISNHLYFYWYRQILGQKVEFLVSFYNNEISEKSEIFDDQFSVERPDGSNFTLKIRSTKLEDSAMYFCASSEWGGTNQPQHFGDGTRLSIL.

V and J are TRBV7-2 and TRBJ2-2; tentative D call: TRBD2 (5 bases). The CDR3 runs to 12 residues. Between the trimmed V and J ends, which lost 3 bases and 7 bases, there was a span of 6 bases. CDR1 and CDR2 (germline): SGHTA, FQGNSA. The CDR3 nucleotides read TGTGCCAGCAGCTTGGGGAGCGGGGAGCTGTTTTTT. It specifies CASSLGSGELFF.

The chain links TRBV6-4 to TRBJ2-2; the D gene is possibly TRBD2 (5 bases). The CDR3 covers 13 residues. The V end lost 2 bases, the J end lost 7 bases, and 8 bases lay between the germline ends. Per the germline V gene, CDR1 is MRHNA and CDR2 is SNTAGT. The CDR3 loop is CASSDTTSGELFF. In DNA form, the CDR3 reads TGTGCCAGCAGTGACACCACTAGCGGGGAGCTGTTTTTT.

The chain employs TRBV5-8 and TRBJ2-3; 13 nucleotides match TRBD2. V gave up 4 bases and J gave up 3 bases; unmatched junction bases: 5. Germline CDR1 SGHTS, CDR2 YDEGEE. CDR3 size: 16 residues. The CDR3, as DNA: TGTGCCAGCAGCACCGGACTAGCGGGAGTTACAGATACGCAGTATTTT. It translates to CASSTGLAGVTDTQYF.

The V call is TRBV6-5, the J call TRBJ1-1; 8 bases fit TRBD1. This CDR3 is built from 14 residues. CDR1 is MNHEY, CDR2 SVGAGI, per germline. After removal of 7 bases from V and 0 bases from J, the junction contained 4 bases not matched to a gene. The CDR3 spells CASNRQGLNTEAFF. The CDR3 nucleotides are TGTGCCAGCAACCGACAGGGGCTGAACACTGAAGCTTTCTTT.

The CDR3 region has the DNA TGTGCCAGCACCTACCGGACCGGGGAGCTGTTTTTT. This sequence encodes CASTYRTGELFF. The chain links TRBV5-4 to TRBJ2-2; D is uncertain. The CDR3 runs 12 residues. Germline CDR1 is SGHNT and CDR2 is YYREEE (reference sequence). V was shortened by 6 bases and J by 5 bases, with 8 bases between the two germline ends.

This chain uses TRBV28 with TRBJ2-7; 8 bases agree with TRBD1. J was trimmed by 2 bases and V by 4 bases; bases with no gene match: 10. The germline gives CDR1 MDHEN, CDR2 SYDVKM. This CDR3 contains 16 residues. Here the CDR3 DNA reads TGTGCCAGCAGTTCCCGCGGGGACAGGACCACCTACGAGCAGTACTTC. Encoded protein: CASSSRGDRTTYEQYF.

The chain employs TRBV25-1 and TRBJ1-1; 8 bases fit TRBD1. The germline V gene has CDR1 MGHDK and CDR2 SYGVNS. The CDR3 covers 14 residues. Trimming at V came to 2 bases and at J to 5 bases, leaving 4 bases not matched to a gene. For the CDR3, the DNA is TGTGCCAGCAGTGAACCTGGACAGGGAACTGAAGCTTTCTTT. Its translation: CASSEPGQGTEAFF.

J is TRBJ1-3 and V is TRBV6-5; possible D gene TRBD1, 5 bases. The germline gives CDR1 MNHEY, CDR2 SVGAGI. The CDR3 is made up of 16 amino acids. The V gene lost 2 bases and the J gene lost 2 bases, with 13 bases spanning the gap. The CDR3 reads CASSYGAGRTGNTIYF. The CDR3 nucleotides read TGTGCCAGCAGTTACGGGGCAGGAAGAACTGGAAACACCATATATTTT.

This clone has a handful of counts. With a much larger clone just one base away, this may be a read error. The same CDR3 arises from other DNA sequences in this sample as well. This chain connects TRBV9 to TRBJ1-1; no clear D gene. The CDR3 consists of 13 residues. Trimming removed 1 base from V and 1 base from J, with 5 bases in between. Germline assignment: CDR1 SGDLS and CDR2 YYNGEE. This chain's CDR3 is CASSVRGNTEAFF. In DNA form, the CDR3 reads TGTGCCAGCAGCGTACGGGGGAACACTGAAGCTTTCTTT.

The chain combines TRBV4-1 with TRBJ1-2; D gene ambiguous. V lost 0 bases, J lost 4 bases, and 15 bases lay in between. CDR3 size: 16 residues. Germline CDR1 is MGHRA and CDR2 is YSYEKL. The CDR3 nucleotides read TGCGCCAGCAGCCAAGATATTTACAGTGAGACCTATGGCTACACCTTC. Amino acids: CASSQDIYSETYGYTF.